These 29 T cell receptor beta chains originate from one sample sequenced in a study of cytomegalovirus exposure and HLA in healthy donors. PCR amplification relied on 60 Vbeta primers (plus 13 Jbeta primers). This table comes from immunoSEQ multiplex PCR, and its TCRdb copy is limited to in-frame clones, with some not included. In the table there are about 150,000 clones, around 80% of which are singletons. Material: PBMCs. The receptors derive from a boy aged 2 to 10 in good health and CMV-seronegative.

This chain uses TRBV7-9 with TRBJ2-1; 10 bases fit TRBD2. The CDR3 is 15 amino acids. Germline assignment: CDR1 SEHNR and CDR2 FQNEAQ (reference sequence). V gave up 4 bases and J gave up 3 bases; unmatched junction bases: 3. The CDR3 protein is CASSYSGGFYNEQFF. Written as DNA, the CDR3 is TGTGCCAGCAGCTATAGCGGGGGGTTCTACAATGAGCAGTTCTTC.

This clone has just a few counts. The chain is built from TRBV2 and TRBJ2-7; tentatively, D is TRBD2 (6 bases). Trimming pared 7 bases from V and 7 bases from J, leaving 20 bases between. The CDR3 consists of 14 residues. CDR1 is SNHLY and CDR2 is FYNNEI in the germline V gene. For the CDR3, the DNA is TGTGCCAGCAACCCGACTGCCGGGAGCCTGGAGCAGTACTTC. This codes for CASNPTAGSLEQYF.

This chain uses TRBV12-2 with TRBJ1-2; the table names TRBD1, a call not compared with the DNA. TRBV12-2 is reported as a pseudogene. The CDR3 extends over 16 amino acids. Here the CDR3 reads CAGRPPRTGPTYGYTF. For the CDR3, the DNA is TGTGCAGGTCGGCCCCCTCGTACAGGACCCACCTATGGCTACACCTTC.

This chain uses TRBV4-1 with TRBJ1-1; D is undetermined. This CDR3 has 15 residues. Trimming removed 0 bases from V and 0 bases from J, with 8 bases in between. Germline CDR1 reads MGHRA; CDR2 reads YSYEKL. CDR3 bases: TGCGCCAGCAGCCAAGAGGAACAGTTGAACACTGAAGCTTTCTTT. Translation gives CASSQEEQLNTEAFF.

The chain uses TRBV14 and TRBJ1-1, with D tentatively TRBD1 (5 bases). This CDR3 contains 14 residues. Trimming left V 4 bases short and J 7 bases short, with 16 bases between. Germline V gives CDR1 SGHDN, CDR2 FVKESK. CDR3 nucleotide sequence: TGTGCCAGCAGCCTAACGCTATCGGGACTTGAAGCTTTCTTT. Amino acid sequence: CASSLTLSGLEAFF.

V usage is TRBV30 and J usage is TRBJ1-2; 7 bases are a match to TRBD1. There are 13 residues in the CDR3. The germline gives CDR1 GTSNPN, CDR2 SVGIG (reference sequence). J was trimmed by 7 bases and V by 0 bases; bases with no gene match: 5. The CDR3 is CAWSVRAGGGYTF. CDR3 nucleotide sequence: TGTGCCTGGAGTGTAAGGGCAGGGGGTGGCTACACCTTC.

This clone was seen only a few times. Written as DNA, the CDR3 is TGCGCCAGCAGCCAAGATGGCGGGAGAGGGGTCCCCTACAATGAGCAGTTCTTC. This codes for CASSQDGGRGVPYNEQFF. V is TRBV4-3 and J is TRBJ2-1, with 7 bases that match TRBD2. The CDR3 is 18 residues long. The J segment lost 2 bases and the V segment lost 0 bases, leaving 10 bases of the junction unmatched. Germline CDR1 reads LGHNA; CDR2 reads YSLEER.

In nucleotides, the CDR3 is TGCGCCAGCAGCTACGGACAGGGACGAGGGAACACCGGGGAGCTGTTTTTT. The encoded protein is CASSYGQGRGNTGELFF. The gene calls are TRBV5-1 and TRBJ2-2; 8 nucleotides agree with TRBD1. Germline CDR1 is SGHRS and CDR2 is YFSETQ. The CDR3 covers 17 residues. V lost 3 bases to trimming and J lost 1 base; unmatched junction nucleotides: 8.

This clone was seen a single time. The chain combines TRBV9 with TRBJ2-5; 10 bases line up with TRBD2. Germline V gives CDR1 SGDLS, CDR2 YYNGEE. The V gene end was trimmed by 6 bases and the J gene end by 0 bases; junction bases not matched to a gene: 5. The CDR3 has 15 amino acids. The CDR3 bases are TGTGCCAGCACCTTAGCGGGAGGCTACCAAGAGACCCAGTACTTC. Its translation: CASTLAGGYQETQYF.

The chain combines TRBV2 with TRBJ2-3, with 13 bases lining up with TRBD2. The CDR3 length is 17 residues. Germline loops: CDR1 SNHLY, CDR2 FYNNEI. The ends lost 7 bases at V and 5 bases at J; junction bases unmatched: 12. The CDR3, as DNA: TGTGCCAGCAAAACTAGCGGGGGGGCCGGCAGGATAGATACGCAGTATTTT. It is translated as CASKTSGGAGRIDTQYF. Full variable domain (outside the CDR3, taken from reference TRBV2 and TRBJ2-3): EPEVTQTPSHQVTQMGQEVILRCVPISNHLYFYWYRQILGQKVEFLVSFYNNEISEKSEIFDDQFSVERPDGSNFTLKIRSTKLEDSAMYFCASKTSGGAGRIDTQYFGPGTRLTVL.

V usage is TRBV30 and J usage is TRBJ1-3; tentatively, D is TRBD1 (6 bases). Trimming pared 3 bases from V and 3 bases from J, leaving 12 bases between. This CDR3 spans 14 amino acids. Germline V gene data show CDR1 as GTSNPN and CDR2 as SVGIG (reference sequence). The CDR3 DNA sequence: TGTGCCTGGAGCTGGACAGAAAATGGAAACACCATATATTTT. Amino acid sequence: CAWSWTENGNTIYF.

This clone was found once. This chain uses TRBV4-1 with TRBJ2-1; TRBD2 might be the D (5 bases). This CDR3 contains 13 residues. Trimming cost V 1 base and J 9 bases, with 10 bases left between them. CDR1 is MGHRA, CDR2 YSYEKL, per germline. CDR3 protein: CASSQVSSSEQFF. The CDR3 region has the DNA TGCGCCAGCAGCCAAGTTTCTAGCAGTGAGCAGTTCTTC.

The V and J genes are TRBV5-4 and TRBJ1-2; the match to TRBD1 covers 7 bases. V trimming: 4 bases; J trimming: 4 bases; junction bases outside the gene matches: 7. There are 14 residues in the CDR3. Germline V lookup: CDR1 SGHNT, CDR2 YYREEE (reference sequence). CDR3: CASSQTGTVYGYTF. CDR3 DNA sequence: TGTGCCAGCAGCCAAACCGGGACAGTCTATGGCTACACCTTC.

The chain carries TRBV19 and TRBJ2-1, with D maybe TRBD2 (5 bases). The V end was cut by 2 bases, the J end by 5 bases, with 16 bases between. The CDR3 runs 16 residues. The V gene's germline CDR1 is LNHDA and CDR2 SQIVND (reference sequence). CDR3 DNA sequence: TGTGCCAGTAGTATATCTTCCGGACTCAAAAACAATGAGCAGTTCTTC. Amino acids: CASSISSGLKNNEQFF.

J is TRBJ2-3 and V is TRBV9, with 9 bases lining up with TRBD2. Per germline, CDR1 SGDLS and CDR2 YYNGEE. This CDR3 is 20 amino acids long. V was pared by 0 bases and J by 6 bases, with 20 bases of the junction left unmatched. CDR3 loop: CASSVGSGLPGRGGMDTQYF. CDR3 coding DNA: TGTGCCAGCAGCGTAGGAAGCGGCCTCCCCGGGCGGGGGGGGATGGATACGCAGTATTTT.

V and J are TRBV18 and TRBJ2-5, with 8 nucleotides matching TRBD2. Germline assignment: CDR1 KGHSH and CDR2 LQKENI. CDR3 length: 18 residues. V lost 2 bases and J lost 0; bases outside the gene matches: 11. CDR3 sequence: CASSPMLAGLTYQETQYF. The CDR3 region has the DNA TGTGCCAGCTCACCAATGCTAGCGGGCCTTACCTACCAAGAGACCCAGTACTTC. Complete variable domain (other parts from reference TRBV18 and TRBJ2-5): NAGVMQNPRHLVRRRGQEARLRCSPMKGHSHVYWYRQLPEEGLKFMVYLQKENIIDESGMPKERFSAEFPKEGPSILRIQQVVRGDSAAYFCASSPMLAGLTYQETQYFGPGTRLLVL.

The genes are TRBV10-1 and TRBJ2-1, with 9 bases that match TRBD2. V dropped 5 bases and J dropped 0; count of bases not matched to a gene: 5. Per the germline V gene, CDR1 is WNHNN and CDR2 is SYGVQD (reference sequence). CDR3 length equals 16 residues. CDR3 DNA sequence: TGCGCCAGCAGTATCTGGACTAGCGCCTCCTACAATGAGCAGTTCTTC. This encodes CASSIWTSASYNEQFF.

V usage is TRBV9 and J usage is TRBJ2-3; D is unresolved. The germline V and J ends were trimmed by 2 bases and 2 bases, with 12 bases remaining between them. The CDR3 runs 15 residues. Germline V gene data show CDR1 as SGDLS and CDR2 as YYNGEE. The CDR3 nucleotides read TGTGCCAGCAGCGTCACTCACTCCTTCACAGATACGCAGTATTTT. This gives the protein CASSVTHSFTDTQYF.

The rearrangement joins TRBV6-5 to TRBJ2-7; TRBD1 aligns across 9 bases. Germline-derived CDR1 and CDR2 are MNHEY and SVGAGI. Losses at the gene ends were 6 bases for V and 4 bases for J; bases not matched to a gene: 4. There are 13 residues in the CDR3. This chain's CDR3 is CASRDRGEYEQYF. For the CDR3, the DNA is TGTGCCAGCAGGGACAGGGGAGAGTACGAGCAGTACTTC.

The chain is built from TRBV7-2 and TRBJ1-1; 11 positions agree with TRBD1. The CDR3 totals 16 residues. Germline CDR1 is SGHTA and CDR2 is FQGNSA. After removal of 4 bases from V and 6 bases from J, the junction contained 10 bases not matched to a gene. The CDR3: CASSSPPGQGVAEAFF. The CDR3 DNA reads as TGTGCCAGCAGCTCACCCCCGGGACAGGGGGTAGCTGAAGCTTTCTTT. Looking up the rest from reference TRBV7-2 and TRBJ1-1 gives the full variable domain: GAGVSQSPSNKVTEKGKDVELRCDPISGHTALYWYRQSLGQGLEFLIYFQGNSAPDKSGLPSDRFSAERTGGSVSTLTIQRTQQEDSAVYLCASSSPPGQGVAEAFFGQGTRLTVV.

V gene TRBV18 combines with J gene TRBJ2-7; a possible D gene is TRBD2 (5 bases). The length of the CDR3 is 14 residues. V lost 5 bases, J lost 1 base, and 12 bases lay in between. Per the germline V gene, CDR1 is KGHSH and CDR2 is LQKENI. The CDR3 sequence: CASSSVALSYEQYF. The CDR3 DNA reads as TGTGCCAGCTCAAGCGTAGCGCTTTCCTACGAGCAGTACTTC.

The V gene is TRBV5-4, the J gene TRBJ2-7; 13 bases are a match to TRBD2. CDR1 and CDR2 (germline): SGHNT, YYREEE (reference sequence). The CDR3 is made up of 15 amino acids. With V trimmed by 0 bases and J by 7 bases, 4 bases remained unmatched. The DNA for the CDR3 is TGTGCCAGCAGCTTGGGGACTAGCGGGAGAGGGGAGCAGTACTTC. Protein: CASSLGTSGRGEQYF.

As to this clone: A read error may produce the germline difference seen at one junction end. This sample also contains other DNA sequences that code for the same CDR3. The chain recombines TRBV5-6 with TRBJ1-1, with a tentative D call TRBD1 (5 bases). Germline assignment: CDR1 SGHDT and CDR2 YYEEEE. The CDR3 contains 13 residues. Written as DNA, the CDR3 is TGTGCCAGCAGCTTGGGTGCCGGCAGGGAAGCCTTCTTT. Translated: CASSLGAGREAFF.

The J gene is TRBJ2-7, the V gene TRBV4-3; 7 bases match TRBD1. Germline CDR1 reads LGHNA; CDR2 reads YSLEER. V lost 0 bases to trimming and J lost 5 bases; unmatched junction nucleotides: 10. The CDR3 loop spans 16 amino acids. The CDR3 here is CASSQESGRGQDEQYF. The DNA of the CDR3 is TGCGCCAGCAGCCAAGAATCAGGACGTGGACAGGACGAGCAGTACTTC.

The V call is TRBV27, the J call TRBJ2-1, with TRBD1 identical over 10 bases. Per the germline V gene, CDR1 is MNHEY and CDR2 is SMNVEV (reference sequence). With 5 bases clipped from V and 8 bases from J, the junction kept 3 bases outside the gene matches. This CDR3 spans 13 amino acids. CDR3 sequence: CASSRQGAYEQFF. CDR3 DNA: TGTGCCAGCAGTCGACAGGGGGCGTATGAGCAGTTCTTC.

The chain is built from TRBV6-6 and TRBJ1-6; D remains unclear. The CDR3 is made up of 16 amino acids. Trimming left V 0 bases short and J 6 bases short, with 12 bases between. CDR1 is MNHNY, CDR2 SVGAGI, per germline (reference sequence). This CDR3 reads CASSYSKTVGNSPLHF. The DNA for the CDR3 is TGTGCCAGCAGTTACTCGAAAACAGTCGGTAATTCACCCCTCCACTTT.

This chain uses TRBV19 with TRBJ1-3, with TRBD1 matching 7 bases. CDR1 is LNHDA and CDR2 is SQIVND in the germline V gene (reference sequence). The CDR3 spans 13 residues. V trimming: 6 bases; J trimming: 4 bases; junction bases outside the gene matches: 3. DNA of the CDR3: TGTGCCAGTAGGACAGGGATAGGAAACACCATATATTTT. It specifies CASRTGIGNTIYF.

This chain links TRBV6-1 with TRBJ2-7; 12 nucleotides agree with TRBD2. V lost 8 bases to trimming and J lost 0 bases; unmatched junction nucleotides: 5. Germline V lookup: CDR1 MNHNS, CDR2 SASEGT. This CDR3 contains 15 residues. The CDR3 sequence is CASSGLAGLSYEQYF. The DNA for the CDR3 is TGTGCCAGCTCGGGACTAGCGGGTCTCTCCTACGAGCAGTACTTC.

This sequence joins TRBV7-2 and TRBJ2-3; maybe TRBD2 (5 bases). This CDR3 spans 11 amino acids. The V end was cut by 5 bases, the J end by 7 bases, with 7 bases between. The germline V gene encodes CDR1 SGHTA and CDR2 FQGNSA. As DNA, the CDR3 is TGTGCCAGCAGCATCGGGAATACGCAGTATTTT. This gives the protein CASSIGNTQYF.